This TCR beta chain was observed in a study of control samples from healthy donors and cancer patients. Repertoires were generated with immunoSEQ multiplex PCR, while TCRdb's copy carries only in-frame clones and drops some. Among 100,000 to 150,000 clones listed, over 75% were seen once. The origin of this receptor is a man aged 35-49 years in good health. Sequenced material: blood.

The CDR3 reads CASSLSRGGRETQYF. For the CDR3, the DNA is TGTGCCAGCAGTTTATCTCGAGGGGGAAGAGAGACCCAGTACTTC. This sequence joins TRBV27 and TRBJ2-5; D possibly corresponds to TRBD1 (6 bases). This CDR3 is 15 amino acids long. Trimming cost V 0 bases and J 4 bases, with 12 bases left between them. In germline, CDR1 is MNHEY, CDR2 SMNVEV (reference sequence).